The sequence of this TCR beta chain was determined in a study of preoperative IRX-2 immunotherapy in early breast cancer. The treatment is: preoperative locoregional IRX-2 cytokine immunotherapy. This CDR3 region has 15 residues. V lost 2 bases, J lost 7 bases, and 15 bases lay in between. Germline V gene data show CDR1 as MNHGY and CDR2 as SAAAGT. The assay was immunoSEQ multiplex PCR, and TCRdb's table has in-frame clones only and misses some. The sample has more than 6,500 clones; around 80% are singletons. This sequence joins TRBV6-8 and TRBJ2-1, with no clear D. The sequence was obtained from a human donor with breast cancer. The specimen was tumor tissue, collected after IRX-2 immunotherapy. CDR3 amino acids: CASSYDFGLKNEQFF. DNA for the CDR3: TGTGCCAGCAGTTACGACTTCGGGCTGAAGAATGAGCAGTTCTTC.